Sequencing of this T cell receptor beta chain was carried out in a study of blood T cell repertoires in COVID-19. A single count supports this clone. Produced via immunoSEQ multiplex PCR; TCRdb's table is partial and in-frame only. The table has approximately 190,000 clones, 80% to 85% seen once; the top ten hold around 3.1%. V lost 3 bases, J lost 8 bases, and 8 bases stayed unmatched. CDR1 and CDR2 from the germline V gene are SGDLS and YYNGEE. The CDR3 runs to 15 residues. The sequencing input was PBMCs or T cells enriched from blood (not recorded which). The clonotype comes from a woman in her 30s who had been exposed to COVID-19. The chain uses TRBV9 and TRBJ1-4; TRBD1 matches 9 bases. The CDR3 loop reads CASSDPGQGYEKLFF. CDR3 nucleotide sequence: TGTGCCAGCAGCGATCCGGGACAGGGTTACGAAAAACTGTTTTTT.